A single sample is the source of the 17 T cell receptor beta chains below, sequenced in a study of T cell responses to AZD1222 COVID-19 vaccine. The method was immunoSEQ multiplex PCR; TCRdb's version includes in-frame clones alone and lacks a portion of them. The table shows approximately 100,000 clones, with more than 75% occurring only once. Sequencing used peripheral blood, obtained 28 days after the second dose of the MenACWY control vaccine. These receptors were obtained from an adult who received the MenACWY meningococcal vaccine as a control.

This clone has a single count. V usage is TRBV27 and J usage is TRBJ2-3; no reliable D call. V shed 0 bases and J shed 6 bases, with 7 bases lying between them. CDR3 length: 13 amino acids. Germline V gene data show CDR1 as MNHEY and CDR2 as SMNVEV (reference sequence). The chain's CDR3 is CASSLSKLDTQYF. The DNA for the CDR3 is TGTGCCAGCAGTTTATCGAAACTCGATACGCAGTATTTT.

V usage is TRBV2 and J usage is TRBJ1-5, with TRBD1 matching over 9 bases. The germline V gene encodes CDR1 SNHLY and CDR2 FYNNEI. This CDR3 region has 15 residues. The ends lost 2 bases at V and 7 bases at J; junction bases unmatched: 6. The CDR3 DNA follows: TGTGCCAGCAGTGAAACAGGGGGCATTCGACAGCCCCAGCATTTT. Translated, it gives CASSETGGIRQPQHF.

CDR3 coding DNA: TGTGCCAGCAGCGTAGGGACTAGCGGGGGGGCTGGGGCCAACGTCCTGACTTTC. It yields the protein CASSVGTSGGAGANVLTF. The chain links TRBV9 to TRBJ2-6; 15 bases match TRBD2. The CDR3 loop spans 18 amino acids. Germline CDR1 and CDR2: SGDLS and YYNGEE. Germline trimming cut 0 bases from V and 2 bases from J; bases unmatched to any gene: 0.

The chain recombines TRBV7-9 with TRBJ1-4; no clear D. CDR3 length equals 15 residues. Per the germline V gene, CDR1 is SEHNR and CDR2 is FQNEAQ (reference sequence). The V gene lost 5 bases and the J gene lost 3 bases, with 13 bases spanning the gap. The CDR3 reads CASSPLGGPNEKLFF. For the CDR3, the DNA is TGTGCCAGCAGCCCCCTGGGCGGACCTAATGAAAAACTGTTTTTT.

This sequence joins TRBV7-3 and TRBJ2-3; tentatively, D is TRBD1 (5 bases). CDR3 size: 18 residues. The germline CDR1 and CDR2 sequences are SGHTA and FQGTGA. Trimming took off 0 bases at V and 2 bases at J, with 18 bases between the two ends. CDR3 nucleotide sequence: TGTGCCAGCAGCTTAACGGGTCTAGTGAGTGGGGCCACAGATACGCAGTATTTT. As protein: CASSLTGLVSGATDTQYF. The full variable domain, its missing parts supplied by reference TRBV7-3 and TRBJ2-3, is GAGVSQTPSNKVTEKGKYVELRCDPISGHTALYWYRQSLGQGPEFLIYFQGTGAADDSGLPNDRFFAVRPEGSVSTLKIQRTERGDSAVYLCASSLTGLVSGATDTQYFGPGTRLTVL.

The chain uses TRBV9 and TRBJ2-1, with D possibly TRBD2 on 6 matching bases. Trimming shortened V by 1 base and J by 10 bases, and 21 bases separated the two germline ends. The CDR3 runs to 16 residues. The V gene's germline CDR1 is SGDLS and CDR2 YYNGEE. CDR3 in amino acids: CASSVTLSGPGEEQFF. The DNA for the CDR3 is TGTGCCAGCAGCGTAACCCTCTCCGGCCCGGGGGAGGAGCAGTTCTTC.

This chain connects TRBV10-3 to TRBJ1-2, with 10 bases fitting TRBD1. Germline V CDR1 and CDR2: ENHRY, SYGVKD. V was clipped by 6 bases and J by 7 bases; unmatched bases: 11. The CDR3 runs 15 residues. The CDR3 spells CAIRYPGQGIRGYTF. CDR3 sequence (DNA): TGTGCCATCAGGTATCCGGGACAGGGGATTCGTGGCTACACCTTC.

This clone has only a few counts. V and J are TRBV7-9 and TRBJ2-7; D gene uncertain. V was cut by 0 bases and J by 6 bases, with 21 bases left in between. The CDR3 length is 17 residues. Germline CDR1 and CDR2: SEHNR and FQNEAQ (reference sequence). The CDR3 coding sequence is TGTGCCAGCAGCTTAGCGCGGCGGCAGTGGGAAATCGGCGAGCAGTACTTC. This codes for CASSLARRQWEIGEQYF.

This chain links TRBV5-1 with TRBJ2-7, with D uncertain. CDR1 and CDR2 from the germline V gene are SGHRS and YFSETQ. CDR3 length: 12 amino acids. V was trimmed by 2 bases and J by 2 bases, leaving 5 bases between them. The chain's CDR3 is CASSLTTYEQYF. CDR3 DNA: TGCGCCAGCAGCTTAACGACCTACGAGCAGTACTTC.

The chain links TRBV18 to TRBJ2-3, with 8 nucleotides matching TRBD1. The CDR3 totals 16 residues. Germline CDR1 is KGHSH and CDR2 is LQKENI. V shed 4 bases, J shed 2 bases, and the junction held 8 bases outside the gene matches. This CDR3 is CASSRQGSHHTDTQYF. CDR3 bases: TGTGCCAGCTCACGACAGGGGTCTCACCACACAGATACGCAGTATTTT.

This chain links TRBV30 with TRBJ1-1, with D maybe TRBD1 (6 bases). Per germline, CDR1 GTSNPN and CDR2 SVGIG (reference sequence). This CDR3 comprises 15 residues. V lost 1 base and J 4 bases, leaving 16 bases between the germline ends. The DNA for the CDR3 is TGTGCCTGGAGTGAATGGGGGGGCGTCGGCACTGAAGCTTTCTTT. Protein: CAWSEWGGVGTEAFF.

The J gene is TRBJ1-1, the V gene TRBV9, with 10 nucleotides matching TRBD1. V lost 2 bases, J lost 3 bases, and 1 base stayed unmatched. Germline-derived CDR1 and CDR2 are SGDLS and YYNGEE. The CDR3 covers 14 residues. The CDR3 reads CASSVTGGDTEAFF. As DNA, the CDR3 is TGTGCCAGCAGCGTGACAGGGGGCGACACTGAAGCTTTCTTT. Variable domain in full (rest from reference TRBV9 and TRBJ1-1): DSGVTQTPKHLITATGQRVTLRCSPRSGDLSVYWYQQSLDQGLQFLIQYYNGEERAKGNILERFSAQQFPDLHSELNLSSLELGDSALYFCASSVTGGDTEAFFGQGTRLTVV.

This chain uses TRBV6-5 with TRBJ1-5; 8 nucleotides line up with TRBD1. The CDR3 length is 14 residues. V dropped 8 bases and J dropped 7; count of bases not matched to a gene: 10. Germline V lookup: CDR1 MNHEY, CDR2 SVGAGI. The CDR3 DNA sequence: TGTGCCAGCGGCGACAGGGGCTCTGGCCAGCCCCAGCATTTT. Translated: CASGDRGSGQPQHF.

This chain links TRBV10-3 with TRBJ1-3; D remains ambiguous. Germline V CDR1 and CDR2: ENHRY, SYGVKD. This CDR3 is built from 12 residues. V lost 7 bases and J 0 bases, leaving 4 bases between the germline ends. This chain's CDR3 is CAIKDSGNTIYF. The CDR3 DNA reads TGTGCCATCAAGGACTCTGGAAACACCATATATTTT.

The chain links TRBV18 to TRBJ1-2; possibly TRBD1 for D (5 bases). From germline, CDR1 is KGHSH and CDR2 LQKENI. This CDR3 region has 14 residues. V was cut by 8 bases and J by 0 bases, with 13 bases left in between. DNA of the CDR3: TGTGCCAGCCGCCGGGACGGGTCTAACTATGGCTACACCTTC. This gives the protein CASRRDGSNYGYTF. Full variable domain (missing parts from reference TRBV18 and TRBJ1-2): NAGVMQNPRHLVRRRGQEARLRCSPMKGHSHVYWYRQLPEEGLKFMVYLQKENIIDESGMPKERFSAEFPKEGPSILRIQQVVRGDSAAYFCASRRDGSNYGYTFGSGTRLTVV.

This chain uses TRBV27 with TRBJ2-5; no clear D. Germline V gene data show CDR1 as MNHEY and CDR2 as SMNVEV (reference sequence). V lost 5 bases and J 4 bases, leaving 17 bases between the germline ends. CDR3 length: 15 residues. CDR3 residues: CASSPYRQGIETQYF. In nucleotides, the CDR3 is TGTGCCAGCAGTCCCTACCGCCAAGGGATAGAGACCCAGTACTTC.

The CDR3 DNA reads as TGTGCCAGCAGCCGGACAGATTATAATTCACCCCTCCACTTT. Encoded protein: CASSRTDYNSPLHF. The chain couples TRBV9 to TRBJ1-6; possible D gene TRBD1, 6 bases. With 4 bases removed from V and 4 bases from J, the gap between germline ends came to 9 bases. CDR1 is SGDLS and CDR2 is YYNGEE in the germline V gene. This CDR3 comprises 14 residues. Full variable domain (missing parts from reference TRBV9 and TRBJ1-6): DSGVTQTPKHLITATGQRVTLRCSPRSGDLSVYWYQQSLDQGLQFLIQYYNGEERAKGNILERFSAQQFPDLHSELNLSSLELGDSALYFCASSRTDYNSPLHFGNGTRLTVT.